This is a list of T cell receptor beta chains from one sample in a study of cytomegalovirus exposure and HLA in healthy donors. TCRdb keeps only in-frame clones here, not all; method: immunoSEQ multiplex PCR. The data show 110,000 to 150,000 clones, about 71% seen once. The source material was PBMCs. These receptors were obtained from a woman aged 55-69 years in good health and CMV-seropositive. The conserved cysteine and the conserved F or W are not part of the CDR3 here.

j_gene,v_gene,CDR3aa
TRBJ2-7,TRBV6-1,ASSEWGQGQY
TRBJ2-5,TRBV28,ASSLAGGRETQY
TRBJ1-1,TRBV6-5,ASSRQGTGAF
TRBJ2-7,TRBV10-3,AISEVAGAEQY
TRBJ2-1,TRBV30,AWRGSSGAYNEQF
TRBJ1-5,TRBV28,ASNRGYNQPQH
TRBJ2-5,TRBV6-5,ASSAQGTFETQY
TRBJ1-3,TRBV18,ASSPPLSVAGNTIY
TRBJ1-1,TRBV5-1,ASSLDSKNTEAF
TRBJ2-2,TRBV5-1,ASSLPGQNTGELF
TRBJ2-1,TRBV28,ASSLGTGQFNEQF
TRBJ2-1,TRBV14,ASSPAWGLAGARYNEQF
TRBJ1-5,TRBV2,ASARAPNQPQH
TRBJ1-4,TRBV15,ATSRGQGAIVTNEKLF
TRBJ2-7,TRBV18,ASSPPVSSYEQY
TRBJ2-3,TRBV25-1,ASSGTSGWTDTQY
TRBJ1-2,TRBV28,ASSLGQEYGYT
TRBJ1-1,TRBV2,ASSEHGGTEAF
TRBJ2-1,TRBV7-3,ASSLTPGTESYNEQF
TRBJ2-3,TRBV5-1,ASSLEGQGSDTQY
TRBJ1-1,TRBV2,ARNRVGDTEAF
TRBJ1-5,TRBV19,ASRGTPYSNQPQH